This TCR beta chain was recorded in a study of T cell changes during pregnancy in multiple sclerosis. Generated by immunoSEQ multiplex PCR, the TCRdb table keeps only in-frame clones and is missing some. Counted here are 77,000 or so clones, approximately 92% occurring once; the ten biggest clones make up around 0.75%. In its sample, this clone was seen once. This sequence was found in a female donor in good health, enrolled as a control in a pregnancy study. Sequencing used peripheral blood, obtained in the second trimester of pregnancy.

As DNA, the CDR3 is TGTGCCAGCAGTTACTCGAGTGTATTCGCGAACACTGAAGCTTTCTTT. The encoded protein is CASSYSSVFANTEAFF. The rearrangement uses TRBV6-5 and TRBJ1-1, with D unresolved. Per the germline V gene, CDR1 is MNHEY and CDR2 is SVGAGI. The CDR3 consists of 16 residues. V lost 0 bases, J lost 1 base, and 12 bases lay in between.